These 12 T cell receptor beta chains were sequenced from one sample in a study of tumor and adjacent non-tumor tissue in lung cancer. TCRbeta libraries were built with three rounds of nested PCR, modified from ARM-PCR. One entry per CDR3 protein, called by TCRdb with MiXCR from the multiplex PCR reads. The table lists under 100,000 distinct CDR3 sequences, around two thirds of them singletons. No cell sorting was done before RNA was extracted from the tissue. Input material: lung tumor tissue. These TCRs come from a man aged 65 to 85 with non-small cell lung cancer.

Regarding this clonotype: A read error may account for a junction end that differs from germline. The genes are TRBV28 and TRBJ1-2; TRBD1 is a possible D gene (6 bases). This CDR3 region has 14 residues. From germline, CDR1 is MDHEN and CDR2 SYDVKM. The CDR3 reads CVSSSSQGPYGYTF. The CDR3 DNA sequence: TGTGTCAGCAGTTCCTCCCAGGGGCCCTATGGCTACACCTTC.

As for this clonotype: A much larger clone lies one base from this, so it may be a read error. The chain carries TRBV5-1 and TRBJ2-5, with TRBD1 matching over 10 bases. The CDR3 has 18 residues. Germline V gene sequence: CDR1 SGHRS, CDR2 YFSETQ. Here the CDR3 reads CANSSTLPGQGYQETQYF. The CDR3 nucleotides read TGCGCCAACAGCTCGACCCTACCGGGACAGGGGTACCAAGAGACCCAGTACTTC.

On this clonotype: A read error is possible here, since a much larger clone lies one base away. This sequence joins TRBV7-9 and TRBJ2-3; TRBD1 or TRBD2 may be the D gene (6 bases each). Trimming cost V 7 bases and J 4 bases, with 21 bases left between them. CDR3 length equals 16 residues. The germline CDR1 and CDR2 sequences are SEHNR and FQNEAQ (reference sequence). In DNA, the CDR3 is TGTGCCAGCAACTTGAGGGTCGGGGGCGCCCCAGATACGCAGTATTTT. Protein: CASNLRVGGAPDTQYF. Full variable domain (missing parts from reference TRBV7-9 and TRBJ2-3): DTGVSQNPRHKITKRGQNVTFRCDPISEHNRLYWYRQTLGQGPEFLTYFQNEAQLEKSRLLSDRFSAERPKGSFSTLEIQRTEQGDSAMYLCASNLRVGGAPDTQYFGPGTRLTVL.

As for this clonotype: At one end, the junction sequence differs from germline, possibly due to a read error. The V and J genes are TRBV11-2 and TRBJ2-7; D is uncertain. Germline assignment: CDR1 SGHAT and CDR2 FQNNGV. The CDR3 is 14 amino acids. The CDR3: CASNLDLMGYEQYF. The DNA for the CDR3 is TGTGCCAGCAACTTAGATTTAATGGGGTACGAACAGTACTTC.

Comments on this clonotype: One end of the junction does not line up with germline, which may come from a read error. The chain employs TRBV11-2 and TRBJ2-7, with no clear D. This CDR3 is built from 13 residues. Germline assignment: CDR1 SGHAT and CDR2 FQNNGV. CDR3 amino acids: CVSSLNPGYEQYF. DNA for the CDR3: TGTGTCAGCAGCTTAAATCCAGGCTACGAGCAGTACTTC.

On this clonotype itself: Here the CDR3 omits its conserved ending phenylalanine or tryptophan, so a read error is the likely source. This chain links TRBV6-5 with TRBJ2-2; D gene ambiguous. Germline V gene sequence: CDR1 MNHEY, CDR2 SVGAGI. The V end was cut by 7 bases, the J end by 6 bases, with 18 bases between. The CDR3 sequence is 15 residues long. In DNA, the CDR3 is TGTGCCAGCACCCCCAGGCTCTCGATTCCCGGGGAGCTGTTTTCT. Translation gives CASTPRLSIPGELFS.

There are a few counts of this clonotype. J is TRBJ2-1 and V is TRBV18; tentative D call: TRBD2 (6 bases). CDR3 length equals 14 residues. V lost 3 bases and J 10 bases, leaving 16 bases between the germline ends. Germline V CDR1 and CDR2: KGHSH, LQKENI. This CDR3 reads CASSPFGGAAEQFF. As DNA, the CDR3 is TGTGCCAGCTCACCTTTCGGGGGAGCGGCGGAGCAGTTCTTC.

This clonotype was picked up one time. The chain couples TRBV5-4 to TRBJ1-5; D is perhaps TRBD1 (5 bases). V was cut by 4 bases and J by 0 bases, with 17 bases left in between. The V gene's germline CDR1 is SGHNT and CDR2 YYREEE (reference sequence). CDR3 length: 17 amino acids. The CDR3 DNA reads TGTGCCAGCAGCCACAGGAGAGCCTTTTATAGCAATCAGCCCCAGCATTTT. Translated: CASSHRRAFYSNQPQHF.

Points on this clonotype: Germline and junction disagree at one end, which may indicate a read error. CDR3 region: CVSSLYFQGGCEQYF. CDR3 DNA sequence: TGTGTCAGCAGCTTATACTTCCAGGGTGGGTGCGAGCAGTACTTC. The chain couples TRBV11-2 to TRBJ2-7, with a weak D call TRBD1 (5 bases). Looked up from germline, CDR1 is SGHAT and CDR2 is FQNNGV. This CDR3 has 15 residues.

This clonotype was seen ten or more times. The CDR3: CASSFFLNQPQHF. The CDR3 DNA follows: TGTGCCAGCAGTTTTTTTCTCAATCAGCCCCAGCATTTT. The rearrangement uses TRBV12-3 or TRBV12-4 and TRBJ1-5; D gene ambiguous. The V gene lost 3 bases and the J gene lost 3 bases, with 6 bases spanning the gap. This CDR3 is built from 13 residues.

For this clonotype: This likely comes from a read error, as the CDR3 has no conserved phenylalanine or tryptophan at its end. V and J are TRBV5-4 and TRBJ1-2; no reliable D call. In germline, CDR1 is SGHNT, CDR2 YYREEE (reference sequence). CDR3 length: 13 residues. Trimming shortened V by 4 bases and J by 8 bases, and 15 bases separated the two germline ends. CDR3 region: CASSPRKGVGYTI. The CDR3 DNA follows: TGTGCCAGCAGCCCCAGAAAGGGAGTCGGCTACACCATC.

This clonotype turned up a few times. A much larger clone differs by one base, so this may be a read error. Since no conserved phenylalanine or tryptophan closes the CDR3, a read error is the likely cause. This sequence joins TRBV12-3 or TRBV12-4 and TRBJ1-4; D might be TRBD1 (5 bases). This CDR3 comprises 14 residues. V lost 5 bases and J 0 bases, leaving 7 bases between the germline ends. Written as DNA, the CDR3 is TGTGCCAGCAGTACAGGTGCAACTAATGAAAAACTGTTTTCT. This encodes CASSTGATNEKLFS.